This T cell receptor beta chain was observed in a study of graft-versus-host responses after intestinal transplantation. Per the germline V gene, CDR1 is MGHDK and CDR2 is SYGVNS. The length of the CDR3 is 13 residues. With 3 bases removed from V and 2 bases from J, the gap between germline ends came to 5 bases. For this clone: Its target is unknown.

Sequenced by immunoSEQ multiplex PCR; TCRdb stores in-frame clones only, minus some. The sample lists around 90,000 clones; around 90% were seen once. The chain has TRBV25-1 and TRBJ1-3; D ambiguous. This TCR was sampled from a human donor who received an intestinal transplant. The sample here was unstimulated CD4+ T cells sorted from spleen or lymph node cells, taken before intestinal transplant. This CDR3 is CASSEDTGNTIYF. In nucleotides, the CDR3 is TGTGCCAGCAGTGAGGATACTGGAAACACCATATATTTT.